These 16 T cell receptor beta chains were sequenced from one sample in a study of PD-1 blockade in mismatch repair-deficient tumors. The data were produced by immunoSEQ multiplex PCR, yet TCRdb's version contains in-frame clones alone and is incomplete. The table includes 120,000 or so clones, about 86% detected once. The specimen comprised peripheral blood, sampled 44 weeks after starting pembrolizumab. These TCRs come from an adult with mismatch repair-deficient cancer.

The chain joins TRBV15 to TRBJ2-1; D is perhaps TRBD1 or TRBD2 (5 bases each). Trimming pared 8 bases from V and 4 bases from J, leaving 15 bases between. CDR1 LNHNV and CDR2 YYDKDF come from the germline V gene (reference sequence). CDR3 length: 14 amino acids. CDR3 nucleotides: TGTGCCACCGGACTCACAGGCAAATACAATGAGCAGTTCTTC. Translation: CATGLTGKYNEQFF.

V gene TRBV7-2 combines with J gene TRBJ2-3; D might be TRBD2 (5 bases). The CDR3 length is 15 residues. Trimming stripped 2 bases from V and 4 bases from J, with 13 bases between. Germline V lookup: CDR1 SGHTA, CDR2 FQGNSA. The CDR3 region is CASSLSWLGADTQYF. For the CDR3, the DNA is TGTGCCAGCAGCTTATCGTGGCTCGGGGCAGATACGCAGTATTTT.

This rearrangement joins TRBV6-5 to TRBJ1-1; no definite D call. This CDR3 has 14 amino acids. Deletions cut 5 bases from V and 2 bases from J, with 12 bases between. Per germline, CDR1 MNHEY and CDR2 SVGAGI. CDR3 in amino acids: CASSQAGGNTEAFF. CDR3 DNA sequence: TGTGCCAGCAGTCAGGCGGGCGGAAACACTGAAGCTTTCTTT.

There are a few counts of this clone. DNA of the CDR3: TGTGCCAGTAGTATCTCAGGGTACGGAGCCTACGAGCAGTACTTC. Encoded protein: CASSISGYGAYEQYF. The genes are TRBV19 and TRBJ2-7; a possible D gene is TRBD1 (5 bases). CDR1 LNHDA and CDR2 SQIVND come from the germline V gene (reference sequence). V gave up 3 bases and J gave up 2 bases, with 14 bases separating them. The CDR3 is 15 amino acids.

V is TRBV6-5 and J is TRBJ1-4, with D uncertain. Per germline, CDR1 MNHEY and CDR2 SVGAGI. V was pared by 1 base and J by 0 bases, with 6 bases between. The CDR3 runs to 15 residues. Here the CDR3 reads CASSYLGPTNEKLFF. Here the CDR3 DNA reads TGTGCCAGCAGTTACTTGGGTCCAACTAATGAAAAACTGTTTTTT.

The chain uses TRBV5-6 and TRBJ2-5; the D gene is possibly TRBD2 (6 bases). Trimming shortened V by 2 bases and J by 5 bases, and 13 bases separated the two germline ends. The CDR3 sequence is 14 residues long. The germline V gene encodes CDR1 SGHDT and CDR2 YYEEEE. DNA of the CDR3: TGTGCCAGCAGCTTTACAGGAGGGACGGAGACCCAGTACTTC. Translated, it gives CASSFTGGTETQYF.

Details on this clone: Other DNA sequences in the same sample also yield this CDR3. This rearrangement joins TRBV18 to TRBJ1-2, with D tentatively TRBD1 (5 bases). Per the germline V gene, CDR1 is KGHSH and CDR2 is LQKENI. Trimming stripped 3 bases from V and 4 bases from J, with 9 bases between. The CDR3 is 13 residues long. The CDR3 spells CASSPGGSYGYTF. CDR3 sequence (DNA): TGTGCCAGCTCACCGGGGGGGAGCTATGGCTACACCTTC.

The chain employs TRBV29-1 and TRBJ2-2, with D perhaps TRBD2 (6 bases). V lost 1 base, J lost 4 bases, and 13 bases lay in between. The CDR3 runs 15 residues. Germline V gene data show CDR1 as SQVTM and CDR2 as ANQGSEA. The CDR3 bases are TGCAGCGTTGAAGGGGGGGATGAGGGCACCGGGGAGCTGTTTTTT. Translation: CSVEGGDEGTGELFF.

This clone was found once. The CDR3 DNA reads as TGTGCCAGCAGCCGGAAAGGACAGGGGGCGTTGGGAAACACCGGGGAGCTGTTTTTT. Protein: CASSRKGQGALGNTGELFF. The rearrangement links TRBV7-9 to TRBJ2-2, with TRBD1 matching 11 bases. Per the germline V gene, CDR1 is SEHNR and CDR2 is FQNEAQ (reference sequence). V lost 5 bases to trimming and J lost 2 bases; unmatched junction nucleotides: 13. This CDR3 has 19 residues.

The chain recombines TRBV11-2 with TRBJ2-3; 11 bases are a match to TRBD2. Per the germline V gene, CDR1 is SGHAT and CDR2 is FQNNGV. Trimming cost V 0 bases and J 3 bases; bases outside gene matches: 5. There are 17 residues in the CDR3. The CDR3 DNA reads as TGTGCCAGCAGCTTAGAGTGGACTAGCGGGTGGACAGATACGCAGTATTTT. Its translation is CASSLEWTSGWTDTQYF.

This rearrangement joins TRBV12-5 to TRBJ2-1, with D unresolved. Germline CDR1 is LGHNT and CDR2 is FRNRAP. This CDR3 has 12 residues. The V gene lost 8 bases and the J gene lost 0 bases, with 5 bases spanning the gap. The CDR3 DNA sequence: TGTGCTAGTAGCCGCTCCTACAATGAGCAGTTCTTC. It encodes CASSRSYNEQFF. Based on the CDR3 plus reference TRBV12-5 and TRBJ2-1, the full variable domain is DARVTQTPRHKVTEMGQEVTMRCQPILGHNTVFWYRQTMMQGLELLAYFRNRAPLDDSGMPKDRFSAEMPDATLATLKIQPSEPRDSAVYFCASSRSYNEQFFGPGTRLTVL.

The rearrangement joins TRBV28 to TRBJ2-7; the D is unclear. The germline V gene encodes CDR1 MDHEN and CDR2 SYDVKM. The ends were cut back, 5 bases at V and 2 bases at J, with 10 bases in the middle. The CDR3 has 13 amino acids. CDR3: CASSPAATYEQYF. CDR3 coding DNA: TGTGCCAGCAGTCCTGCGGCTACCTACGAGCAGTACTTC.

The chain uses TRBV6-6 and TRBJ2-7; D gene unclear. Trimming pared 2 bases from V and 3 bases from J, leaving 8 bases between. Germline V gene lookup returns CDR1 MNHNY and CDR2 SVGAGI (reference sequence). The CDR3 runs 13 residues. The CDR3: CASSYAADYEQYF. The CDR3 DNA reads as TGTGCCAGCAGTTACGCAGCAGACTACGAGCAGTACTTC.

The chain is built from TRBV11-2 and TRBJ2-7, with 9 bases identical to TRBD2. The V segment lost 3 bases and the J segment 7 bases; nucleotides outside the gene matches: 13. This CDR3 region has 16 residues. Looked up from germline, CDR1 is SGHAT and CDR2 is FQNNGV. The CDR3 sequence is CASSFGAGGPSREQYF. The CDR3 coding sequence is TGTGCCAGCAGCTTCGGCGCGGGAGGGCCCTCGAGAGAGCAGTACTTC. The variable domain in full, completed from reference TRBV11-2 and TRBJ2-7, reads EAGVAQSPRYKIIEKRQSVAFWCNPISGHATLYWYQQILGQGPKLLIQFQNNGVVDDSQLPKDRFSAERLKGVDSTLKIQPAKLEDSAVYLCASSFGAGGPSREQYFGPGTRLTVT.

This clone was recorded once. This rearrangement joins TRBV7-2 to TRBJ2-6, with a tentative D call TRBD1 (6 bases). This CDR3 is built from 18 residues. The germline V and J ends were trimmed by 2 bases and 0 bases, with 14 bases remaining between them. Germline-derived CDR1 and CDR2 are SGHTA and FQGNSA. The chain's CDR3 is CASSLIQGALSGANVLTF. DNA for the CDR3: TGTGCCAGCAGCTTAATACAGGGAGCCCTCTCTGGGGCCAACGTCCTGACTTTC.

V is TRBV6-1 and J is TRBJ2-1; TRBD1 is a possible D gene (8 bases). CDR1 is MNHNS and CDR2 is SASEGT in the germline V gene. V shed 3 bases and J shed 8 bases, with 14 bases lying between them. CDR3 size: 14 residues. The CDR3, as DNA: TGTGCCAGCAGTGAGAGGACAGGGAGGGATGAGCAGTTCTTC. It yields the protein CASSERTGRDEQFF.